A selection of T cell receptor beta chains follows, all from one sample in a study of cytomegalovirus exposure and HLA in healthy donors. Profiled with immunoSEQ multiplex PCR; TCRdb holds only in-frame clones, not every one. The profile shows about 150,000 clones, 70% to 80% of them singletons. The sequenced material came from PBMCs. Receptors were obtained from a man younger than 40 in good health and CMV-seropositive. The CDR3 runs from the conserved cysteine through the conserved F or W. A D gene is named only where the DNA matches it firmly. The size entry is marked missing in some rows and otherwise reads once, few, many or a size class.

TRBJ2-7 TRBD2 TRBV6-7 - CASSRIRLAETYEQYF TGTGCCAGCAGCCGAATAAGACTAGCGGAAACCTACGAGCAGTACTTC
TRBJ1-2 - TRBV12-2 - CASRLHPQAYRVGGYTF TGTGCAAGTCGCCTCCATCCGCAGGCATACCGTGTCGGTGGCTACACCTTC
TRBJ2-2 TRBD1 TRBV7-9 - CSSSLQGAGTYTGELFF TGTTCCAGCAGCTTACAGGGGGCAGGAACGTACACCGGGGAGCTGTTTTTT
TRBJ1-1 - TRBV10-2 - CASSLDITEAFF TGCGCCAGCAGCCTCGACATCACTGAAGCTTTCTTT
TRBJ2-1 - TRBV13 - CASSQGTSSEQFF TGTGCCAGCAGCCAGGGGACCTCATCTGAGCAGTTCTTC
TRBJ1-1 TRBD1 TRBV2 - CASSEALRSRGRDAEAFF TGTGCCAGCAGTGAAGCGCTTCGAAGCAGGGGGCGCGACGCTGAAGCTTTCTTT
TRBJ1-1 TRBD1 TRBV6-1 - CASSERDRESEAFF TGTGCCAGCAGTGAACGGGACAGGGAATCTGAAGCTTTCTTT
TRBJ1-1 TRBD1 TRBV10-3 few CAISGRAPGQGVTEAFF TGTGCCATCAGTGGGAGGGCCCCGGGACAGGGTGTCACTGAAGCTTTCTTT
TRBJ1-4 - TRBV4-1 few CATKGGPTNEKLFF TGCGCCACGAAGGGGGGGCCAACTAATGAAAAACTGTTTTTT
TRBJ2-2 TRBD1 TRBV12-5 - CASGLAGTGRLTGELFF TGTGCTAGTGGTTTGGCAGGGACAGGGAGGTTAACTGGGGAGCTGTTTTTT
TRBJ2-7 - TRBV15 - CATSPRAAGYEQYF TGTGCCACCAGCCCCAGGGCCGCTGGATACGAGCAGTACTTC
TRBJ2-1 - TRBV9 - CASSYEGDPYNEQFF TGTGCCAGCAGCTACGAGGGGGACCCCTACAATGAGCAGTTCTTC
TRBJ1-5 TRBD1 TRBV27 once CASRSVGTGSQPQHF TGTGCCAGCAGGTCCGTGGGGACAGGGAGTCAGCCCCAGCATTTT
TRBJ2-1 - TRBV9 - CASSVRNAREYNEQFF TGTGCCAGCAGCGTGAGAAACGCCCGGGAGTACAATGAGCAGTTCTTC
TRBJ1-2 TRBD1 TRBV27 - CASRDRGQGVAWGYTF TGTGCCAGCAGAGACCGGGGACAGGGGGTGGCCTGGGGCTACACCTTC
TRBJ1-4 - TRBV11-1 - CASSPGVRIGELFF TGTGCCAGCAGCCCAGGGGTACGGATTGGAGAACTGTTTTTT
TRBJ2-3 TRBD2 TRBV9 - CASSVGGAGGPFSTDTQYF TGTGCCAGCAGCGTAGGGGGAGCGGGAGGGCCCTTCAGCACAGATACGCAGTATTTT
TRBJ2-3 TRBD2 TRBV11-2 few CASSYSGSGTDTQYF TGTGCCAGCAGCTATAGCGGGAGTGGTACAGATACGCAGTATTTT
TRBJ1-5 - TRBV6-6 - CASSYHWQSSNQPQHF TGTGCCAGCAGTTACCATTGGCAGTCCAGCAATCAGCCCCAGCATTTT
TRBJ2-3 - TRBV2 - CASSEKAATDTQYF TGTGCCAGCAGTGAAAAGGCGGCCACAGATACGCAGTATTTT
TRBJ1-1 - TRBV10-3 once CAISEGGGAFF TGTGCCATCAGTGAGGGGGGAGGTGCTTTCTTT
TRBJ2-7 - TRBV5-4 - CASSSTVTYEQYF TGTGCCAGCAGCTCGACAGTCACCTACGAGCAGTACTTC
TRBJ2-3 - TRBV5-1 - CASSRDFSPTDTQYF TGCGCCAGCAGCCGGGATTTTTCGCCCACAGATACGCAGTATTTT
TRBJ1-5 - TRBV5-1 - CASSLGGSRGNQPQHF TGCGCCAGCAGCTTGGGTGGGAGTAGAGGCAATCAGCCCCAGCATTTT